The 27 T cell receptor beta chains below all came from one sample that was sequenced in a study of T cell responses to AZD1222 COVID-19 vaccine. Repertoires were generated with immunoSEQ multiplex PCR, while TCRdb's copy carries only in-frame clones and drops some. The sample carries fewer than 180,000 clones, roughly nine tenths recorded once. The sample consisted of peripheral blood, taken 28 days after the second AZD1222 dose. Receptors originate from an adult who received the AZD1222 COVID-19 vaccine.

J is TRBJ1-1 and V is TRBV27; perhaps TRBD1 as D (5 bases). V was pared by 5 bases and J by 4 bases, with 14 bases between. Per germline, CDR1 MNHEY and CDR2 SMNVEV (reference sequence). The CDR3 has 14 residues. CDR3 amino acids: CASSRLRVGTEAFF. In DNA form, the CDR3 reads TGTGCCAGCAGTCGCCTCAGGGTTGGCACTGAAGCTTTCTTT.

The chain joins TRBV10-3 to TRBJ1-1; 7 nucleotides agree with TRBD1. V trimming: 4 bases; J trimming: 5 bases; junction bases outside the gene matches: 7. The CDR3 contains 14 residues. Per the germline V gene, CDR1 is ENHRY and CDR2 is SYGVKD. The CDR3 nucleotides read TGTGCCATCAGTGCGGAGGGGGCTGGAACTGAAGCTTTCTTT. It specifies CAISAEGAGTEAFF.

This clone has only a few counts. This chain links TRBV19 with TRBJ1-3, with a possible D match to TRBD1 (5 bases). With 9 bases removed from V and 0 bases from J, the gap between germline ends came to 12 bases. This CDR3 is built from 14 residues. The germline V gene encodes CDR1 LNHDA and CDR2 SQIVND (reference sequence). CDR3 DNA sequence: TGTGCCAGCGGGGACTCCAGCTCTGGAAACACCATATATTTT. It codes for CASGDSSSGNTIYF. Drawing the rest from reference TRBV19 and TRBJ1-3, the complete variable domain is DGGITQSPKYLFRKEGQNVTLSCEQNLNHDAMYWYRQDPGQGLRLIYYSQIVNDFQKGDIAEGYSVSREKKESFPLTVTSAQKNPTAFYLCASGDSSSGNTIYFGEGSWLTVV.

The J gene is TRBJ2-1, the V gene TRBV28; D is unclear. Germline assignment: CDR1 MDHEN and CDR2 SYDVKM. V was cut by 6 bases and J by 1 base, with 13 bases left in between. The CDR3 extends over 15 amino acids. CDR3 loop: CASSRAPDSYNEQFF. The CDR3 nucleotides are TGTGCCAGCAGCCGCGCGCCCGATTCCTACAATGAGCAGTTCTTC.

The chain joins TRBV3-1 (or the pseudogene TRBV3-2) to TRBJ1-1; perhaps TRBD1 as D (5 bases). This CDR3 is built from 14 residues. Looked up from germline, CDR1 is LGHDT and CDR2 is YNNKEL (reference sequence). V was cut by 2 bases and J by 1 base, with 8 bases left in between. The CDR3 sequence is CASSQYTGNTEAFF. The DNA of the CDR3 is TGTGCCAGCAGCCAATATACAGGGAACACTGAAGCTTTCTTT.

The chain combines TRBV19 with TRBJ1-2, with D possibly matching TRBD1 (5 bases). Trimming left V 5 bases short and J 8 bases short, with 18 bases between. Germline V CDR1 and CDR2: LNHDA, SQIVND (reference sequence). This CDR3 is built from 14 residues. This CDR3 reads CASSPLGGGWGYTF. The DNA for the CDR3 is TGTGCCAGTAGTCCCCTGGGGGGGGGATGGGGCTACACCTTC. The full variable domain, its missing parts supplied by reference TRBV19 and TRBJ1-2, is DGGITQSPKYLFRKEGQNVTLSCEQNLNHDAMYWYRQDPGQGLRLIYYSQIVNDFQKGDIAEGYSVSREKKESFPLTVTSAQKNPTAFYLCASSPLGGGWGYTFGSGTRLTVV.

V usage is TRBV27 and J usage is TRBJ2-1; D not resolved. The length of the CDR3 is 13 residues. From germline, CDR1 is MNHEY and CDR2 SMNVEV (reference sequence). The V and J ends lost 2 bases and 6 bases respectively, with 8 bases between them. In nucleotides, the CDR3 is TGTGCCAGCAGTTTAAGAGGAATCAATGAGCAGTTCTTC. This sequence encodes CASSLRGINEQFF.

The chain links TRBV12-3 or TRBV12-4 to TRBJ1-5; D is undetermined. The CDR3 is made up of 13 amino acids. V was shortened by 1 base and J by 4 bases, with 5 bases between the two germline ends. CDR3 sequence: CASSLELNQPQHF. In nucleotides, the CDR3 is TGTGCCAGCAGTTTAGAGTTAAATCAGCCCCAGCATTTT.

In this sample, this clone turned up a few times. The chain uses TRBV27 and TRBJ2-7, with D perhaps given as TRBD1 or TRBD2 (7 bases each). V gave up 8 bases and J gave up 1 base, with 15 bases separating them. This CDR3 contains 14 residues. In germline, CDR1 is MNHEY, CDR2 SMNVEV (reference sequence). CDR3 in amino acids: CASQTGRGSYEQYF. CDR3 DNA: TGTGCCAGCCAGACAGGGAGGGGTTCCTACGAGCAGTACTTC.

This chain joins TRBV7-2 and TRBJ2-1; 16 bases map to TRBD2. The V gene end was trimmed by 3 bases and the J gene end by 7 bases; junction bases not matched to a gene: 6. From germline, CDR1 is SGHTA and CDR2 FQGNSA. The CDR3 spans 17 residues. The CDR3 spells CASSLGTSGRAGNEQFF. The CDR3 DNA follows: TGTGCCAGCAGCTTGGGGACTAGCGGGAGGGCCGGTAATGAGCAGTTCTTC.

The genes are TRBV2 and TRBJ2-7; D gene unclear. The CDR3 length is 11 residues. Germline V gives CDR1 SNHLY, CDR2 FYNNEI. The V and J ends lost 10 bases and 1 base respectively, with 8 bases between them. In DNA, the CDR3 is TGTGCCACCCGCTTGTCCTACGAGCAGTACTTC. This encodes CATRLSYEQYF.

This rearrangement joins TRBV11-1 to TRBJ1-6; D remains unclear. Per the germline V gene, CDR1 is SGHAT and CDR2 is FQDESV (reference sequence). The CDR3 is 15 residues long. Trimming stripped 4 bases from V and 7 bases from J, with 14 bases between. The CDR3 spells CASSSNEGSNSPLHF. The CDR3 DNA reads as TGTGCCAGCAGCTCAAACGAAGGGAGCAATTCACCCCTCCACTTT.

This clone has more than one count but fewer than ten. V and J are TRBV28 and TRBJ2-2; 16 positions match TRBD2. Looked up from germline, CDR1 is MDHEN and CDR2 is SYDVKM. This CDR3 comprises 18 residues. V dropped 4 bases and J dropped 5; count of bases not matched to a gene: 7. For the CDR3, the DNA is TGTGCCAGCAGTTCCGGGACTAGCGGGAGGGCAGGTACCGGGGAGCTGTTTTTT. This encodes CASSSGTSGRAGTGELFF.

This clone was picked up a small number of times. The rearrangement uses TRBV5-1 and TRBJ2-3; maybe TRBD2 (6 bases). The CDR3 loop spans 14 amino acids. Trimming pared 1 base from V and 1 base from J, leaving 7 bases between. Germline V gene sequence: CDR1 SGHRS, CDR2 YFSETQ. The CDR3 DNA reads TGCGCCAGCAGCTTGCCTAGCGGCACAGATACGCAGTATTTT. This codes for CASSLPSGTDTQYF. The whole variable domain, remainder taken from reference TRBV5-1 and TRBJ2-3, is KAGVTQTPRYLIKTRGQQVTLSCSPISGHRSVSWYQQTPGQGLQFLFEYFSETQRNKGNFPGRFSGRQFSNSRSEMNVSTLELGDSALYLCASSLPSGTDTQYFGPGTRLTVL.

In this sample, this clone turned up once. This chain links TRBV19 with TRBJ1-1, with a tentative D call TRBD1 (5 bases). Germline lookup yields CDR1 LNHDA and CDR2 SQIVND (reference sequence). CDR3 length: 12 amino acids. The germline V and J ends were trimmed by 5 bases and 6 bases, with 10 bases remaining between them. CDR3 region: CASSVQGSEAFF. Written as DNA, the CDR3 is TGTGCCAGTAGTGTCCAGGGCTCTGAAGCTTTCTTT.

The chain has TRBV13 and TRBJ2-7; possibly TRBD1 or TRBD2 for D (5 bases each). Germline V lookup: CDR1 PRHDT, CDR2 FYEKMQ (reference sequence). Trimming took 5 bases from V and 3 from J, leaving 20 bases between them. This CDR3 comprises 16 residues. The CDR3, as DNA: TGTGCCAGCAGCATACCGGGGTCATCAGGGCGCTACGAGCAGTACTTC. It encodes CASSIPGSSGRYEQYF. The full variable domain, completed using reference TRBV13 and TRBJ2-7, is AAGVIQSPRHLIKEKRETATLKCYPIPRHDTVYWYQQGPGQDPQFLISFYEKMQSDKGSIPDRFSAQQFSDYHSELNMSSLELGDSALYFCASSIPGSSGRYEQYFGPGTRLTVT.

The rearrangement joins TRBV5-1 to TRBJ2-5; maybe TRBD2 (6 bases). V lost 2 bases and J 0 bases, leaving 14 bases between the germline ends. This CDR3 has 16 residues. Germline V lookup: CDR1 SGHRS, CDR2 YFSETQ. The CDR3 here is CASSFRLVWYQETQYF. The CDR3 nucleotides are TGCGCCAGCAGCTTCAGACTAGTTTGGTACCAAGAGACCCAGTACTTC. The full variable domain, completed using reference TRBV5-1 and TRBJ2-5, is KAGVTQTPRYLIKTRGQQVTLSCSPISGHRSVSWYQQTPGQGLQFLFEYFSETQRNKGNFPGRFSGRQFSNSRSEMNVSTLELGDSALYLCASSFRLVWYQETQYFGPGTRLLVL.

The rearrangement uses TRBV29-1 and TRBJ2-7; TRBD1 might be the D (6 bases). CDR3 size: 11 residues. CDR1 and CDR2 (germline): SQVTM, ANQGSEA. Between the trimmed V and J ends, which lost 6 bases and 3 bases, there was a span of 9 bases. The CDR3 sequence is CSVGQIYEQYF. The CDR3 DNA follows: TGCAGCGTCGGACAGATCTACGAGCAGTACTTC.

The rearrangement joins TRBV10-3 to TRBJ2-3; D might be TRBD2 (6 bases). CDR3 length equals 15 residues. CDR1 and CDR2 from the germline V gene are ENHRY and SYGVKD. Trimming took 3 bases from V and 0 from J, leaving 10 bases between them. Here the CDR3 reads CAISEGSGSTDTQYF. The CDR3 DNA reads TGTGCCATCAGTGAAGGTAGCGGAAGCACAGATACGCAGTATTTT.

This chain links TRBV3-1 (or the pseudogene TRBV3-2) with TRBJ2-6; weak D call: TRBD2 (5 bases). CDR3 size: 16 residues. CDR1 LGHDT and CDR2 YNNKEL come from the germline V gene (reference sequence). V lost 2 bases and J 0 bases, leaving 8 bases between the germline ends. CDR3 amino acids: CASSQRRDSGANVLTF. In nucleotides, the CDR3 is TGTGCCAGCAGCCAACGCCGGGACTCTGGGGCCAACGTCCTGACTTTC.

This clone was recorded once. The chain carries TRBV5-1 and TRBJ2-1, with 9 bases that match TRBD2. In germline, CDR1 is SGHRS, CDR2 YFSETQ. V trimming: 0 bases; J trimming: 5 bases; junction bases outside the gene matches: 3. The CDR3 consists of 15 residues. CDR3 protein: CASSLDLAGNNEQFF. The CDR3, as DNA: TGCGCCAGCAGCTTGGACCTAGCGGGGAACAATGAGCAGTTCTTC.

The rearrangement uses TRBV6-5 and TRBJ1-6; D is possibly TRBD1 (5 bases). CDR3 length equals 16 residues. Per the germline V gene, CDR1 is MNHEY and CDR2 is SVGAGI. Between the trimmed V and J ends, which lost 2 bases and 8 bases, there was a span of 16 bases. The CDR3 here is CASSYGGRPSYSPLHF. The CDR3 DNA follows: TGTGCCAGCAGTTACGGGGGACGGCCGAGTTATTCACCCCTCCACTTT.

The V call is TRBV29-1, the J call TRBJ1-1; 11 bases line up with TRBD1. The CDR3 consists of 16 residues. Germline trimming cut 4 bases from V and 0 bases from J; bases unmatched to any gene: 7. CDR1 and CDR2 (germline): SQVTM, ANQGSEA. CDR3 sequence: CSVAGGQGVMNTEAFF. CDR3 nucleotide sequence: TGCAGCGTTGCGGGGGGACAGGGGGTAATGAACACTGAAGCTTTCTTT.

This chain links TRBV18 with TRBJ1-3, with D maybe TRBD1 (5 bases). The V gene's germline CDR1 is KGHSH and CDR2 LQKENI. The CDR3 extends over 15 amino acids. With 0 bases removed from V and 2 bases from J, the gap between germline ends came to 8 bases. CDR3 sequence: CASSPPGTPGNTIYF. In DNA form, the CDR3 reads TGTGCCAGCTCACCACCCGGGACCCCTGGAAACACCATATATTTT.

A single count supports this clone. This chain joins TRBV27 and TRBJ2-1, with 10 bases matching TRBD2. CDR3 size: 12 residues. Germline CDR1 reads MNHEY; CDR2 reads SMNVEV (reference sequence). V lost 5 bases, J lost 9 bases, and 1 base stayed unmatched. The chain's CDR3 is CASSPSGGEQFF. The CDR3 coding sequence is TGTGCCAGCAGTCCTAGCGGGGGTGAGCAGTTCTTC.

The genes are TRBV11-3 and TRBJ2-5; D not certain. Between the trimmed V and J ends, which lost 0 bases and 9 bases, there was a span of 8 bases. The germline CDR1 and CDR2 sequences are SGHNT and YENEEA. The CDR3 spans 12 residues. CDR3 in amino acids: CASSLDLSAQYF. The CDR3 DNA follows: TGTGCCAGCAGCTTAGATCTCTCAGCCCAGTACTTC.

The chain is built from TRBV7-9 and TRBJ2-5, with TRBD1 matching 8 bases. CDR1 is SEHNR and CDR2 is FQNEAQ in the germline V gene (reference sequence). The V gene end was trimmed by 3 bases and the J gene end by 5 bases; junction bases not matched to a gene: 5. This CDR3 is 14 amino acids long. The CDR3 DNA follows: TGTGCCAGCAGCTTTTACAGGGGGAGGGAGACCCAGTACTTC. Its protein product is CASSFYRGRETQYF.